The TCR beta chain described here comes from a study of blood T cell repertoires in COVID-19. Background on the study: From T cells, B-cell-depleted T cells, or PBMCs came the material, which was cDNA or gDNA.

The germline V gene has CDR1 SGHVS and CDR2 FQNEAQ. V lost 6 bases and J lost 7, with 15 bases in between. The CDR3 runs to 13 residues. The method was immunoSEQ multiplex PCR; TCRdb's version includes in-frame clones alone and lacks a portion of them. The sample yields around 200,000 clones, 75% to 90% seen once. The chain has TRBV7-8 and TRBJ2-5; the D is unclear. The source of this sequence is a woman in her 30s who had been exposed to COVID-19. The specimen was PBMCs or T cells enriched from blood (not recorded which). CDR3 residues: CASSRGRSGTQYF. The CDR3 DNA follows: TGTGCCAGCAGTCGAGGACGCTCGGGGACCCAGTACTTC.